These 3 T cell receptor beta chains share one sample of origin, sequenced in a study of post-analysis software for immune sequencing data. Their recognized antigens are unknown. Points from the study as a whole: Included in a set of five TRBV segments more frequent in patients than controls were TRBV5-6, TRBV5-1 and TRBV20-1.

Prepared libraries of TCR beta cDNA carried unique molecular identifiers. TCRdb passed the PCR reads through MiXCR, listing each CDR3 protein once. The table has around 770,000 distinct CDR3 sequences, 46% seen once. The sample was blood. The source of these receptors is a girl aged 10 to 17 with multiple sclerosis.

This clonotype turned up a few times. This chain uses TRBV4-1 with TRBJ2-7, with a possible D match to TRBD2 (5 bases). In germline, CDR1 is MGHRA, CDR2 YSYEKL. The V end was cut by 0 bases, the J end by 6 bases, with 12 bases between. CDR3 size: 14 residues. The CDR3 DNA is TGCGCCAGCAGCCAAGAGGTCGGGATCGGCGAGCAGTACTTC. The encoded protein is CASSQEVGIGEQYF.

J is TRBJ2-3 and V is TRBV7-9; 8 positions agree with TRBD2. The CDR3 is made up of 17 amino acids. Losses at the gene ends were 4 bases for V and 2 bases for J; bases not matched to a gene: 11. CDR1 and CDR2 (germline): SEHNR, FQNEAQ (reference sequence). The CDR3 DNA reads TGTGCCAGCAGCTCCGGGGGGAGCGGGGGCCCCACAGATACGCAGTATTTT. Translated, it gives CASSSGGSGGPTDTQYF.

The chain is built from TRBV4-1 and TRBJ1-1; D might be TRBD1 (5 bases). This CDR3 region has 16 residues. The germline gives CDR1 MGHRA, CDR2 YSYEKL. The ends were cut back, 0 bases at V and 5 bases at J, with 16 bases in the middle. Here the CDR3 DNA reads TGCGCCAGCAGCCAAGAGGATAAGGGGCTTGGGACTGAAGCTTTCTTT. Translating it yields CASSQEDKGLGTEAFF.